This record covers a single TCR beta chain. No antigen is known for it. For TCRbeta, the library was prepared with unique molecular identifiers. Each CDR3 protein is one row after TCRdb ran MiXCR on the PCR reads. Of around 100,000 distinct CDR3 sequences in the sample, 10% are singletons; the top ten hold 30% to 35%. The data originate from a study of T-cell reconstitution after alpha-beta-depleted transplantation in children. General study results and limits: There were reportedly several hundred expanded graft clones from which alpha-beta T cells came about two months after transplant. The high TCRbeta diversity at day 60 in some patients came from surviving recipient T cells and thymic progenitors.

Trimming shortened V by 4 bases and J by 4 bases, and 11 bases separated the two germline ends. The germline gives CDR1 SQVTM, CDR2 ANQGSEA. The CDR3 covers 12 residues. Sequencing used PBMCs, obtained before TCRalphabeta/CD19-depleted stem cell transplant. The chain couples TRBV29-1 to TRBJ2-7, with D tentatively TRBD1 (5 bases). This receptor was obtained from a boy aged 2 to 10 with acute lymphoblastic leukemia, due to receive a stem cell transplant. Here the CDR3 reads CSVARQGYEQYF. For the CDR3, the DNA is TGCAGCGTTGCTAGGCAGGGATACGAGCAGTACTTC.